A single T cell receptor beta chain is shown here with its context. This record belongs to a study of OX40 agonist ivuxolimab in advanced cancers. The protocol was immunoSEQ multiplex PCR, while the TCRdb copy is restricted to in-frame clones and leaves out a portion. The table records about 46,000 clones, more than 85% of them present only once. Germline values: CDR1 GTSNPN, CDR2 SVGIG (reference sequence). Trimming left V 0 bases short and J 0 bases short, with 9 bases between. The CDR3 extends over 15 amino acids. This specimen consisted of CD4+ or CD8+ T cells sorted from blood, obtained in a trial of the OX40 agonist ivuxolimab. This rearrangement joins TRBV30 to TRBJ1-5; no clear D. This TCR was recovered from an adult with an advanced solid tumor such as melanoma, head and neck, liver or kidney cancer. The CDR3 DNA is TGTGCCTGGAGTGTTGGACTCTATAGCAATCAGCCCCAGCATTTT. Protein sequence: CAWSVGLYSNQPQHF.